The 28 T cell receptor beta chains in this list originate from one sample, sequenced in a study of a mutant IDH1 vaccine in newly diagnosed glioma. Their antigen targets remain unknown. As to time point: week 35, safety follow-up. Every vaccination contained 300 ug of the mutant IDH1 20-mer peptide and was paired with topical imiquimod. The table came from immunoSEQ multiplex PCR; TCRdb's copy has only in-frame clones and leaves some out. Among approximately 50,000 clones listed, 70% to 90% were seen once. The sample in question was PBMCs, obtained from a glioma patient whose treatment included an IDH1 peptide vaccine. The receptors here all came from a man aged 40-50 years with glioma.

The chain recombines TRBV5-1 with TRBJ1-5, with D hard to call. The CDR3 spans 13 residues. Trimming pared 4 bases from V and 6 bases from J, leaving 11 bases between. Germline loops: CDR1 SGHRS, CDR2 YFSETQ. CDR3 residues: CASSDGFGQPQHF. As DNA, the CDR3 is TGCGCCAGCAGCGACGGTTTTGGTCAGCCCCAGCATTTT.

The CDR3 sequence: CASRRTLNTEAFF. DNA of the CDR3: TGTGCCAGCAGGAGGACACTGAACACTGAAGCTTTCTTT. The chain employs TRBV11-2 and TRBJ1-1, with D perhaps TRBD1 (5 bases). The CDR3 consists of 13 residues. CDR1 is SGHAT, CDR2 FQNNGV, per germline. V dropped 6 bases and J dropped 0 bases, with 8 bases sitting between them.

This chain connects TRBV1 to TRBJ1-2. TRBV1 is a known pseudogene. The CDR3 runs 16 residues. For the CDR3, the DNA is TGCACCAGCAGTTTCCCCGTTGTGCGAAAGACCTATGGCTACACCTTC. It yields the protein CTSSFPVVRKTYGYTF.

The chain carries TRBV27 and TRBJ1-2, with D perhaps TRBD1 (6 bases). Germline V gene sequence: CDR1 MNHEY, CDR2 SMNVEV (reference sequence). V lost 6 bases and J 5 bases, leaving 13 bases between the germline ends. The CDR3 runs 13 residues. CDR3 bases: TGTGCCAGCAGGCTCAGACAGGATTATGGCTACACCTTC. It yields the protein CASRLRQDYGYTF.

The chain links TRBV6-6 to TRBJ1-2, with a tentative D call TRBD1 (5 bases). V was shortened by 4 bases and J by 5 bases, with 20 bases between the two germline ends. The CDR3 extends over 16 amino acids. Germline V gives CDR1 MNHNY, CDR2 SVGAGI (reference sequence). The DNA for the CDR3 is TGTGCCAGCAGTTCAACAGGCCGGAGCGCCGAGTATGGCTACACCTTC. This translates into CASSSTGRSAEYGYTF.

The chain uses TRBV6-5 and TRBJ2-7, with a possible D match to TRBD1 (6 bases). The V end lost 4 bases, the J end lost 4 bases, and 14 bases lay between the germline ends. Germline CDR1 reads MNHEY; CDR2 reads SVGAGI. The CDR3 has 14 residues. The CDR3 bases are TGTGCCAGCAGTTCCCGGGACAACAATTACGAGCAGTACTTC. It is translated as CASSSRDNNYEQYF.

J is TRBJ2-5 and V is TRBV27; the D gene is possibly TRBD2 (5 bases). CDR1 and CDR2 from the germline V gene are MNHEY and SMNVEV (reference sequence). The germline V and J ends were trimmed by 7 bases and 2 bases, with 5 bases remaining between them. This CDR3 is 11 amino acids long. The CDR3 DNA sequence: TGTGCCAGCATAGCGCAAGAGACCCAGTACTTC. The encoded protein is CASIAQETQYF.

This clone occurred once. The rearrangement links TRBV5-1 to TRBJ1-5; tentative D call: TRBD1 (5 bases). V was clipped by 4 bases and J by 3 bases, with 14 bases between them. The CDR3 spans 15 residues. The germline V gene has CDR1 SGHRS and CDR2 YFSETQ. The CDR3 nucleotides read TGCGCCAGCAGCCGTCGTTCGGGGCTCAATCAGCCCCAGCATTTT. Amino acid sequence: CASSRRSGLNQPQHF.

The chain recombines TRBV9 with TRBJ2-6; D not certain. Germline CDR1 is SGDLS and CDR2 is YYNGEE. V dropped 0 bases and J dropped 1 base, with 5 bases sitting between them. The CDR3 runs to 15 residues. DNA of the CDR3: TGTGCCAGCAGCGTAGACCCTTCTGGGGCCAACGTCCTGACTTTC. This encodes CASSVDPSGANVLTF.

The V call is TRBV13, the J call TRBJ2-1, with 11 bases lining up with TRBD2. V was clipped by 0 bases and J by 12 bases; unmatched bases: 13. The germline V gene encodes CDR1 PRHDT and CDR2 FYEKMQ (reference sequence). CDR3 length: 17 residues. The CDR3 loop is CASSLGLAGGQKFGQFF. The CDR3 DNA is TGTGCCAGCAGCTTAGGCCTAGCGGGAGGACAAAAGTTCGGGCAGTTCTTC. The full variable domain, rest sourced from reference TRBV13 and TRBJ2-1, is AAGVIQSPRHLIKEKRETATLKCYPIPRHDTVYWYQQGPGQDPQFLISFYEKMQSDKGSIPDRFSAQQFSDYHSELNMSSLELGDSALYFCASSLGLAGGQKFGQFFGPGTRLTVL.

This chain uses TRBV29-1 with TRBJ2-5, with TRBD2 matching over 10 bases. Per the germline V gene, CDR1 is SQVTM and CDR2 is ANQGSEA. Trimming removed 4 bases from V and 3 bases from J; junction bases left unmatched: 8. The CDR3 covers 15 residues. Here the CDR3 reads CSVGEAGGPKETQYF. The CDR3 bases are TGCAGCGTTGGGGAAGCGGGAGGGCCGAAAGAGACCCAGTACTTC.

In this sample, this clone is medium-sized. In DNA, the CDR3 is TGTGCCAGTATAGGAAACGGCAATGAGCAGTTCTTC. This translates into CASIGNGNEQFF. The rearrangement joins TRBV6-1 to TRBJ2-1, with no clear D. Per the germline V gene, CDR1 is MNHNS and CDR2 is SASEGT. V was cut by 9 bases and J by 6 bases, with 12 bases left in between. The length of the CDR3 is 12 residues.

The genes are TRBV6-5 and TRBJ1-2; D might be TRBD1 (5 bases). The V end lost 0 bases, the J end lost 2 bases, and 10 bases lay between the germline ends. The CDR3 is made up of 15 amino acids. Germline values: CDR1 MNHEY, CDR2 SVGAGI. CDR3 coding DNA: TGTGCCAGCAGTTACTCAGAGGGGTTCAACTATGGCTACACCTTC. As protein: CASSYSEGFNYGYTF.

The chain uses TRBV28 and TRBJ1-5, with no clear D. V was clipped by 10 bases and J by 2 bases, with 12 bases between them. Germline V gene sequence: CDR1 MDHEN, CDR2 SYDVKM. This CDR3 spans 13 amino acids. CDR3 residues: CATLIQGNQPQHF. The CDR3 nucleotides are TGTGCCACCCTGATCCAGGGCAATCAGCCCCAGCATTTT.

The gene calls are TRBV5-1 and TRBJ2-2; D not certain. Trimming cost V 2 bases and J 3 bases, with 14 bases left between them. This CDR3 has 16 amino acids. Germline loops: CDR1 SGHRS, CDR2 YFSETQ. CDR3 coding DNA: TGCGCCAGCAGCTTCCGATTTCTTGGGGACACCGGGGAGCTGTTTTTT. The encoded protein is CASSFRFLGDTGELFF.

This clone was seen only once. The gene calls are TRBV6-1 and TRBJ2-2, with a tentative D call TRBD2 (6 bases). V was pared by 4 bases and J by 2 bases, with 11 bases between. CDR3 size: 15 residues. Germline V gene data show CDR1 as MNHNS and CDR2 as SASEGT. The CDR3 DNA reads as TGTGCCAGCAGTGCAAGCGGGTTTAACACCGGGGAGCTGTTTTTT. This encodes CASSASGFNTGELFF.

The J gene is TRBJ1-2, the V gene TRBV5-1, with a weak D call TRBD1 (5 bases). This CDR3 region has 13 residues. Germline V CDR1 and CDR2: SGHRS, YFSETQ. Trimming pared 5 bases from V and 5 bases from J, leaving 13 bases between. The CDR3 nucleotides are TGCGCCAGCAGTTTCTCGGGGGATTATGGCTACACCTTC. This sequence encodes CASSFSGDYGYTF. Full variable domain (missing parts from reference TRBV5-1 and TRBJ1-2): KAGVTQTPRYLIKTRGQQVTLSCSPISGHRSVSWYQQTPGQGLQFLFEYFSETQRNKGNFPGRFSGRQFSNSRSEMNVSTLELGDSALYLCASSFSGDYGYTFGSGTRLTVV.

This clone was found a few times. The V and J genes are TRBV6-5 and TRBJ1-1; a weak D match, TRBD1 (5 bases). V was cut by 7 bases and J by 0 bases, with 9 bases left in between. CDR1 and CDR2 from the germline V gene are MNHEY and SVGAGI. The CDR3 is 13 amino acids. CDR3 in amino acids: CASKRGVNTEAFF. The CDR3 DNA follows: TGTGCCAGCAAGAGGGGCGTGAACACTGAAGCTTTCTTT.

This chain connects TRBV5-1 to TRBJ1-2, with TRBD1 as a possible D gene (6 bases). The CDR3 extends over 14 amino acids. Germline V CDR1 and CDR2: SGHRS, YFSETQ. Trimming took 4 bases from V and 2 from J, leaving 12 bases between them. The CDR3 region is CASSIGDKNYGYTF. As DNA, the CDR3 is TGCGCCAGCAGCATAGGGGACAAGAACTATGGCTACACCTTC.

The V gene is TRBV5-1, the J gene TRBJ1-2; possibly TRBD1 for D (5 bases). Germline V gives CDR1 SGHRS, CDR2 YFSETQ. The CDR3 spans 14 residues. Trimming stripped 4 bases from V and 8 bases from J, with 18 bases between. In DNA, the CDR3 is TGCGCCAGCAGCCTACCGGGAGGGGTTGGCGGCTACACCTTC. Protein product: CASSLPGGVGGYTF.

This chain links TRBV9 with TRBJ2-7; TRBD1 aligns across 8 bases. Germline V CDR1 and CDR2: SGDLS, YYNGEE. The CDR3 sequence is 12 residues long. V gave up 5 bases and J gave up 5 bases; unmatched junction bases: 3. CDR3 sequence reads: CASSWTGNEQYF. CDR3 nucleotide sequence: TGTGCCAGCAGTTGGACAGGGAACGAGCAGTACTTC.

CDR3 protein: CAISDPPFGDTGELFF. For the CDR3, the DNA is TGTGCCATCAGTGACCCCCCCTTCGGAGACACCGGGGAGCTGTTTTTT. The chain couples TRBV10-3 to TRBJ2-2; D is unresolved. Germline CDR1 ENHRY, CDR2 SYGVKD. Trimming removed 3 bases at V and 3 bases at J, with 14 bases between. This CDR3 comprises 16 residues.

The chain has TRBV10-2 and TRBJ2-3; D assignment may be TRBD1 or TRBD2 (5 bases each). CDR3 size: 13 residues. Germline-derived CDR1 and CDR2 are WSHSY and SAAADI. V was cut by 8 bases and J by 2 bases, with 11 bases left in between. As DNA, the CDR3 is TGCGCCAGCCTACCAGGGACCACAGATACGCAGTATTTT. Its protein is CASLPGTTDTQYF.

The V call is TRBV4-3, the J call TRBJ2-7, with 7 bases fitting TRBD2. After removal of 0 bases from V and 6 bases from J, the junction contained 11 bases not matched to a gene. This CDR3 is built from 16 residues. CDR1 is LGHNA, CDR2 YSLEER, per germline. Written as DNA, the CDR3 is TGCGCCAGCAGCCAAGATGGCGGGAGACAGTGGGGCGAGCAGTACTTC. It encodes CASSQDGGRQWGEQYF.

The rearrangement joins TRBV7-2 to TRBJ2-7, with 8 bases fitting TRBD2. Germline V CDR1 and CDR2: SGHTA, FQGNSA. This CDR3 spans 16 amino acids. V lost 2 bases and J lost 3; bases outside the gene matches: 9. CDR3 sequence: CASSLKEGSGNYEQYF. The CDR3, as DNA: TGTGCCAGCAGCTTAAAGGAAGGTAGCGGGAACTACGAGCAGTACTTC.

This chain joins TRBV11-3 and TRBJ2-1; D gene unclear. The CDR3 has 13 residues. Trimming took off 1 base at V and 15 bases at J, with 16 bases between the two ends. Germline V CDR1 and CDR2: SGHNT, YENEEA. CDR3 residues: CASSLGSSGGPFF. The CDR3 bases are TGTGCCAGCAGCTTAGGGTCATCTGGCGGACCGTTCTTC.

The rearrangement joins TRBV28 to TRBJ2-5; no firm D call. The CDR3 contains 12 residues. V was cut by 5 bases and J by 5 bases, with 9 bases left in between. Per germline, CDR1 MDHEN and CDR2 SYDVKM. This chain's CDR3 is CASSSSWETQYF. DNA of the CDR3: TGTGCCAGCAGTAGTAGCTGGGAGACCCAGTACTTC.

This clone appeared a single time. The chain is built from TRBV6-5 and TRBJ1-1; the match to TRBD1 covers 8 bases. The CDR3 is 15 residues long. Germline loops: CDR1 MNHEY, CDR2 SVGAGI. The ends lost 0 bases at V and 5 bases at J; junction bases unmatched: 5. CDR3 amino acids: CASSYSRGRGTEAFF. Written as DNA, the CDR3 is TGTGCCAGCAGTTACTCCAGGGGGCGCGGAACTGAAGCTTTCTTT.